This T cell receptor beta chain was recorded in a study of T cell responses to AZD1222 COVID-19 vaccine. General study findings and limits: Spike-specific TCR breadth rose after two AZD1222 doses, and depth rose as well. Repertoires were collected only later (after the peak T cell response had occurred). Only six people who got AZD1222 tested seropositive at baseline.

A note on this clone: Its specificity is unknown.

From germline, CDR1 is MNHEY and CDR2 SVGAGI. Trimming left V 0 bases short and J 1 base short, with 13 bases between. The CDR3 is 16 amino acids. Clones were read by immunoSEQ multiplex PCR, and TCRdb kept only the in-frame ones, dropping some. The sample gives about 100,000 clones, approximately 93% of which show up once; roughly 8% is in the top ten. The sequence was obtained from an adult who received the AZD1222 COVID-19 vaccine. The chain recombines TRBV6-5 with TRBJ2-7, with D maybe TRBD1 (5 bases). Sequencing was performed on peripheral blood, taken 28 days after the second AZD1222 dose. The CDR3 spells CASSYSKGKRSYEQYF. DNA of the CDR3: TGTGCCAGCAGTTACTCGAAGGGGAAGAGGTCCTACGAGCAGTACTTC.